This is a list of T cell receptor beta chains from one sample in a study of cytomegalovirus exposure and HLA in healthy donors. Repertoires were generated with immunoSEQ multiplex PCR, while TCRdb's copy carries only in-frame clones and drops some. The sample has approximately 160,000 clones, approximately 79% seen once; the top ten hold roughly 1.9%. What was sequenced was PBMCs. These receptors came from a human donor in good health. Both conserved end residues are part of each CDR3. D genes are given only for firm matches. Not every row has a clone size; where given, it reads once, few, many or a size class.

j_call clone_size d_call v_call cdr3_nt cdr3_aa
TRBJ2-2 once TRBD1 TRBV14 TGTGCCAGCAGCCTAAGGACAGGGGGCATCTCCGGGGAGCTGTTTTTT CASSLRTGGISGELFF
TRBJ2-2 few TRBD1 TRBV9 TGTGCCAGCAGCGTTGACGGACAGGGAGCCGGGGAGCTGTTTTTT CASSVDGQGAGELFF
TRBJ1-5 - - TRBV19 TGTGCCAGTAGTAACCAGAAAGGAGTCAGCAATCAGCCCCAGCATTTT CASSNQKGVSNQPQHF
TRBJ2-2 - - TRBV11-2 TGTGCCAGCATCCGGGTGGACACCGGGGAGCTGTTTTTT CASIRVDTGELFF
TRBJ2-3 few - TRBV13 TGTGCCAGCAGCCCAAACTTCTCTCCAAAACCGGGGGGCCCCACAGATACGCAGTATTTT CASSPNFSPKPGGPTDTQYF
TRBJ2-7 - - TRBV4-3 TGCGCCAGCAGCCCCTCAAGGGCGGGACCCTACGAGCAGTACTTC CASSPSRAGPYEQYF
TRBJ2-3 - TRBD1 TRBV7-6 TGTGCCAGCAGTCCGACAGGGGTAGATACGCAGTATTTT CASSPTGVDTQYF
TRBJ1-1 - - TRBV6-1 TGTGCCAGCGGGTACAGGAACACTGAAGCTTTCTTT CASGYRNTEAFF
TRBJ2-7 - TRBD1 TRBV5-1 TGCGCCAGCAGCTGGACAGGGTATTCCTACGAGCAGTACTTC CASSWTGYSYEQYF
TRBJ2-1 - TRBD2 TRBV2 TGTGCCAGCAGTGAATTTGCCGGGGGGAACAATGAGCAGTTCTTC CASSEFAGGNNEQFF
TRBJ1-4 once - TRBV15 TGTGCCACCAGCAGAGTTCCGCCGCCGGCCTCGGGTGAAAAACTGTTTTTT CATSRVPPPASGEKLFF
TRBJ2-5 - TRBD2 TRBV5-1 TGCGCCAGCAGCCGACTAGCGGGGGGGCCAGAGACCCAGTACTTC CASSRLAGGPETQYF
TRBJ2-3 - - TRBV6-6 TGTGCCAGCAGTTACTCGTCGTCGACAGATACGCAGTATTTT CASSYSSSTDTQYF
TRBJ2-3 - TRBD1 TRBV7-2 TGTGCCAGCAGCTTCGCGACAGGGAGAGGGACAGATACGCAGTATTTT CASSFATGRGTDTQYF
TRBJ2-1 - TRBD2 TRBV6-6 TGTGCCACCCGACGACTAGCGGGGGTCCATGAGCAGTTCTTC CATRRLAGVHEQFF
TRBJ2-2 - TRBD1 TRBV11-3 TGTGCCAGCAGCCTGGGACAGGGGTTGAGCGGGGAGCTGTTTTTT CASSLGQGLSGELFF
TRBJ2-1 - - TRBV5-4 TGTGCCAGCAGCTCCCCCCAGACACCTACCTACAATGAGCAGTTCTTC CASSSPQTPTYNEQFF
TRBJ2-2 - TRBD1 TRBV6-4 TGTGCCAGCAGTGCTGGACAGGGTTCCGGGGAGCTGTTTTTT CASSAGQGSGELFF
TRBJ1-5 - - TRBV7-9 TGTGCCAGCAGCCGAGGGCCCCCCAATCAGCCCCAGCATTTT CASSRGPPNQPQHF
TRBJ2-3 - - TRBV7-3 TGTGCCAGCAGTCAAGTGGGGGGACTTAGCACAGATACGCAGTATTTT CASSQVGGLSTDTQYF
TRBJ1-1 - - TRBV29-1 TGCAGCGTTGGTACAGGGACTGAAGCTTTCTTT CSVGTGTEAFF
TRBJ1-2 few - TRBV7-2 TGTGCCAGCAGCTTAGCGCAGGGGTCCCCCAGTGGCTACACCTTC CASSLAQGSPSGYTF
TRBJ1-1 - - TRBV29-1 TGCAGCGTTGAACGACAACCGAACACTGAAGCTTTCTTT CSVERQPNTEAFF